A single sample is the source of the 10 T cell receptor beta chains below, sequenced in a study of identical twins. TCRdb re-called the 5' RACE reads with MiXCR, one entry per CDR3 protein. The data show 210,000 or so distinct CDR3 sequences, with approximately 8.3% seen just once and about 1.9% held by the top ten. The sample also formed part of further work on yellow fever vaccine responses in identical twins.

Sequenced input: memory (CD45RO+) T cells sorted from blood. These receptors were collected from a woman between 18 and 29 years old in good health.

This clonotype was detected many times. The rearrangement joins TRBV28 to TRBJ2-1; 12 nucleotides agree with TRBD1. With V trimmed by 5 bases and J by 9 bases, 8 bases remained unmatched. CDR1 MDHEN and CDR2 SYDVKM come from the germline V gene. The CDR3 has 15 amino acids. In DNA form, the CDR3 reads TGTGCCAGCAGTGGACCCGGGACAGGGGGCTTTGAGCAGTTCTTC. Translation: CASSGPGTGGFEQFF.

This rearrangement joins TRBV29-1 to TRBJ1-2; TRBD1 might be the D (6 bases). Germline V gene sequence: CDR1 SQVTM, CDR2 ANQGSEA. The CDR3 runs to 14 residues. V shed 3 bases and J shed 5 bases, with 16 bases lying between them. In nucleotides, the CDR3 is TGCAGCGTTGAGGGTGGGGGGCGTAAATATGGCTACACCTTC. This codes for CSVEGGGRKYGYTF.

This clonotype was seen ten or more times. V is TRBV10-3 and J is TRBJ2-7, with D possibly being TRBD2 (5 bases). The CDR3 has 13 residues. CDR1 ENHRY and CDR2 SYGVKD come from the germline V gene. V lost 6 bases to trimming and J lost 1 base, with 10 bases between them. The CDR3 is CAISGSASYEQYF. DNA for the CDR3: TGTGCCATCAGCGGTAGCGCATCCTACGAGCAGTACTTC.

The chain uses TRBV27 and TRBJ2-7; D is undetermined. This CDR3 is built from 13 residues. Germline CDR1 reads MNHEY; CDR2 reads SMNVEV (reference sequence). Trimming took 6 bases from V and 3 from J, leaving 12 bases between them. The CDR3 bases are TGTGCCAGCAGGAGGCAGGTCGGCTACGAGCAGTACTTC. This codes for CASRRQVGYEQYF.

There are a few counts of this clonotype. The V and J genes are TRBV28 and TRBJ1-2, with unresolved D. The CDR3 consists of 13 residues. Trimming stripped 6 bases from V and 4 bases from J, with 12 bases between. The germline CDR1 and CDR2 sequences are MDHEN and SYDVKM. CDR3 nucleotide sequence: TGTGCCAGCAGAAGTTTAGGGTTCTATGGCTACACCTTC. Its protein is CASRSLGFYGYTF.

This clonotype has just a few counts. The genes are TRBV6-5 and TRBJ2-7; D gene uncertain. Looked up from germline, CDR1 is MNHEY and CDR2 is SVGAGI. V lost 0 bases, J lost 4 bases, and 13 bases lay in between. CDR3 length equals 15 residues. DNA for the CDR3: TGTGCCAGCAGTTACTCAGGGATCTTACAGTACGAGCAGTACTTC. Encoded protein: CASSYSGILQYEQYF.

This clonotype occurred many times. The chain employs TRBV18 and TRBJ2-7; D is unclear. The CDR3 is 14 amino acids. V lost 2 bases, J lost 2 bases, and 10 bases lay in between. The germline V gene encodes CDR1 KGHSH and CDR2 LQKENI. The CDR3 loop reads CASSPEAAAYEQYF. The DNA of the CDR3 is TGTGCCAGCTCACCAGAGGCGGCAGCCTACGAGCAGTACTTC.

This clonotype was counted a few times. The gene calls are TRBV4-2 and TRBJ2-7; 10 bases fit TRBD2. V shed 3 bases and J 4 bases; nucleotides not matched to a gene: 6. The CDR3 contains 15 residues. Germline V lookup: CDR1 LGHNA, CDR2 YNFKEQ. The CDR3 nucleotides are TGTGCCAGCAGCCAGGCTAGCGGGAGTGGGTACGAGCAGTACTTC. It encodes CASSQASGSGYEQYF.

This clonotype has a handful of counts. The V and J genes are TRBV12-3 or TRBV12-4 and TRBJ2-7; 8 bases line up with TRBD1. The CDR3 has 15 amino acids. V lost 4 bases to trimming and J lost 0 bases; unmatched junction nucleotides: 5. The CDR3 protein is CASSSSGQVSYEQYF. As DNA, the CDR3 is TGTGCCAGCAGTTCCTCGGGACAGGTCTCCTACGAGCAGTACTTC.

This clonotype was observed at least ten times. The chain combines TRBV5-1 with TRBJ2-1; D gene ambiguous. The CDR3 sequence is 16 residues long. Germline lookup yields CDR1 SGHRS and CDR2 YFSETQ. The V gene lost 0 bases and the J gene lost 0 bases, with 10 bases spanning the gap. The CDR3 nucleotides read TGCGCCAGCAGCTTGGCCTTGCTCCGCTCCTACAATGAGCAGTTCTTC. It encodes CASSLALLRSYNEQFF.